The 28 T cell receptor beta chains below come from one sample, sequenced in a study of control samples from healthy donors and cancer patients. TCRdb keeps only in-frame clones here, not all; method: immunoSEQ multiplex PCR. The data contain over 100,000 clones, around 90% of them singletons. The sequencing input was blood. The receptors derive from a young man in good health.

The V call is TRBV19, the J call TRBJ1-2, with 9 nucleotides matching TRBD1. The CDR3 consists of 15 residues. J lost 4 bases, V lost 9 bases, and 12 bases had no gene match. Germline V gene lookup returns CDR1 LNHDA and CDR2 SQIVND (reference sequence). The CDR3 protein is CASSSPGQGSYGYTF. DNA for the CDR3: TGTGCCAGCTCATCGCCGGGACAGGGATCCTATGGCTACACCTTC.

The chain is built from TRBV10-2 and TRBJ2-3; 8 nucleotides match TRBD2. V gave up 5 bases and J gave up 2 bases; unmatched junction bases: 3. Germline CDR1 is WSHSY and CDR2 is SAAADI. CDR3 length: 14 amino acids. CDR3 sequence reads: CASSPGLVTDTQYF. The DNA of the CDR3 is TGCGCCAGCAGTCCGGGACTAGTCACAGATACGCAGTATTTT.

The CDR3 protein is CASSLGTAYEQYF. For the CDR3, the DNA is TGTGCCAGCAGCTTAGGGACAGCCTACGAGCAGTACTTC. The V gene is TRBV11-2, the J gene TRBJ2-7; TRBD1 is a possible D gene (6 bases). Germline CDR1 reads SGHAT; CDR2 reads FQNNGV. Trimming cost V 1 base and J 2 bases, with 6 bases left between them. This CDR3 region has 13 residues.

The chain carries TRBV14 and TRBJ2-1, with 10 bases lining up with TRBD2. Germline CDR1 is SGHDN and CDR2 is FVKESK. Trimming cost V 4 bases and J 3 bases; bases outside gene matches: 9. This CDR3 spans 17 amino acids. The CDR3 DNA sequence: TGTGCCAGCAGCCCCTTAACTAGCGGGGTTTTCTACAATGAGCAGTTCTTC. Translating gives CASSPLTSGVFYNEQFF.

This clone appeared once. J is TRBJ1-5 and V is TRBV29-1, with 7 bases matching TRBD1. Per the germline V gene, CDR1 is SQVTM and CDR2 is ANQGSEA. V shed 7 bases and J 0 bases; nucleotides not matched to a gene: 9. The CDR3 is made up of 15 amino acids. In DNA, the CDR3 is TGCAGCGGCCGGGGACAGCCCTATAGCAATCAGCCCCAGCATTTT. Encoded protein: CSGRGQPYSNQPQHF.

A word on this clone: Likely a read error: the CDR3 ends without its conserved phenylalanine or tryptophan. The DNA is omitted, as the CDR3 cannot be located on it reliably, and the CDR3 follows TCRdb's listing. The chain recombines TRBV10-3 with TRBJ1-2; the table calls TRBD1, which could not be checked here. Germline V gene lookup returns CDR1 ENHRY and CDR2 SYGVKD. With termini counted, the CDR3 has 11 amino acids. The CDR3 spells CAIRPGTSGRP.

This clone appeared once. This chain connects TRBV4-1 to TRBJ2-5; D uncertain. CDR3 length: 15 residues. CDR1 and CDR2 (germline): MGHRA, YSYEKL. The V gene lost 3 bases and the J gene lost 4 bases, with 15 bases spanning the gap. CDR3 sequence reads: CASSQGLNIRETQYF. CDR3 coding DNA: TGCGCCAGCAGCCAGGGTTTGAATATTAGAGAGACCCAGTACTTC.

The chain uses TRBV20-1 and TRBJ2-1; D remains ambiguous. V gave up 3 bases and J gave up 8 bases, with 14 bases separating them. CDR3 length equals 13 residues. Germline V gene data show CDR1 as DFQATT and CDR2 as SNEGSKA (reference sequence). Here the CDR3 reads CSASPITMDEQFF. CDR3 nucleotide sequence: TGCAGTGCTAGTCCAATTACCATGGATGAGCAGTTCTTC.

V and J are TRBV21-1 and TRBJ1-2. TRBV21-1 is annotated as a pseudogene. CDR3 length equals 15 residues. CDR3 sequence (DNA): TGTGCCAGCAGCCGGAGATGGCGAGGTTTCTATGGCTACACCTTC. Amino acids: CASSRRWRGFYGYTF.

CDR3 in amino acids: CASRKGREGSPLHF. The CDR3 bases are TGTGCCAGCAGGAAGGGTAGGGAAGGATCACCCCTCCACTTT. The chain has TRBV21-1 and TRBJ1-6. TRBV21-1 is classified as a pseudogene. The CDR3 has 14 amino acids.

The J gene is TRBJ1-5, the V gene TRBV5-1; 9 bases are shared with TRBD1. CDR3 size: 15 residues. After removal of 0 bases from V and 3 bases from J, the junction contained 1 base not matched to a gene. Germline V CDR1 and CDR2: SGHRS, YFSETQ. This CDR3 reads CASSLGDRVNQPQHF. CDR3 DNA sequence: TGCGCCAGCAGCTTGGGGGACAGGGTCAATCAGCCCCAGCATTTT. Variable domain in full (rest from reference TRBV5-1 and TRBJ1-5): KAGVTQTPRYLIKTRGQQVTLSCSPISGHRSVSWYQQTPGQGLQFLFEYFSETQRNKGNFPGRFSGRQFSNSRSEMNVSTLELGDSALYLCASSLGDRVNQPQHFGDGTRLSIL.

The gene calls are TRBV7-3 and TRBJ2-3; D is uncertain. Between the trimmed V and J ends, which lost 6 bases and 2 bases, there was a span of 9 bases. The CDR3 covers 13 residues. CDR1 is SGHTA and CDR2 is FQGTGA in the germline V gene. CDR3 residues: CASSLLITDTQYF. The CDR3, as DNA: TGTGCCAGCAGTTTACTAATCACAGATACGCAGTATTTT.

The chain couples TRBV5-1 to TRBJ1-6; no clear D. V was shortened by 0 bases and J by 8 bases, with 15 bases between the two germline ends. The CDR3 runs 16 residues. Germline values: CDR1 SGHRS, CDR2 YFSETQ. Here the CDR3 reads CASSLAAGVGDSPLHF. CDR3 DNA sequence: TGCGCCAGCAGCTTGGCGGCAGGAGTGGGAGATTCACCCCTCCACTTT.

The chain links TRBV27 to TRBJ2-1; D unclear. V was shortened by 6 bases and J by 3 bases, with 6 bases between the two germline ends. The CDR3 is 12 residues long. The germline V gene encodes CDR1 MNHEY and CDR2 SMNVEV (reference sequence). CDR3 nucleotide sequence: TGTGCCAGCAGAGATTACTACAATGAGCAGTTCTTC. Residues: CASRDYYNEQFF.

The V and J genes are TRBV6-6 and TRBJ1-4; D uncertain. V was pared by 2 bases and J by 7 bases, with 2 bases between. This CDR3 has 11 residues. From germline, CDR1 is MNHNY and CDR2 SVGAGI (reference sequence). The DNA for the CDR3 is TGTGCCAGCAGTTACGGTGAAAAACTGTTTTTT. Encoded protein: CASSYGEKLFF.

This clone was detected only once. Distinct nucleotide sequences in the sample also encode this CDR3. The rearrangement links TRBV2 to TRBJ1-2, with 7 bases lining up with TRBD1. The CDR3 has 14 residues. V lost 4 bases and J lost 8; bases outside the gene matches: 10. The V gene's germline CDR1 is SNHLY and CDR2 FYNNEI. CDR3 sequence (DNA): TGTGCCAGCAGTGTGTCAGGGGGTAGGGGGGGCTACACCTTC. Its protein is CASSVSGGRGGYTF.

The sample holds a few counts of this clone. J is TRBJ1-5 and V is TRBV4-2; D not resolved. Trimming pared 0 bases from V and 1 base from J, leaving 4 bases between. Germline CDR1 is LGHNA and CDR2 is YNFKEQ. CDR3 length equals 14 residues. CDR3 protein: CASSQDGSNQPQHF. The CDR3 bases are TGTGCCAGCAGCCAAGATGGGAGCAATCAGCCCCAGCATTTT.

The chain is built from TRBV19 and TRBJ2-5, with 10 bases that match TRBD2. The CDR3 is 15 residues long. CDR1 and CDR2 from the germline V gene are LNHDA and SQIVND (reference sequence). J lost 1 base, V lost 4 bases, and 3 bases had no gene match. CDR3 residues: CASSRAGGFQETQYF. The CDR3 DNA follows: TGTGCCAGTAGTAGAGCGGGGGGGTTCCAAGAGACCCAGTACTTC. The variable domain in full, completed from reference TRBV19 and TRBJ2-5, reads DGGITQSPKYLFRKEGQNVTLSCEQNLNHDAMYWYRQDPGQGLRLIYYSQIVNDFQKGDIAEGYSVSREKKESFPLTVTSAQKNPTAFYLCASSRAGGFQETQYFGPGTRLLVL.

This rearrangement joins TRBV11-1 to TRBJ2-7, with D tentatively TRBD2 (6 bases). The V and J ends lost 4 bases and 4 bases respectively, with 17 bases between them. The germline gives CDR1 SGHAT, CDR2 FQDESV (reference sequence). The CDR3 runs to 15 residues. The CDR3 is CASSSGTGRGYEQYF. For the CDR3, the DNA is TGTGCCAGCAGCTCTGGGACGGGGCGGGGATACGAGCAGTACTTC. The full variable domain, its missing parts supplied by reference TRBV11-1 and TRBJ2-7, is EAEVAQSPRYKITEKSQAVAFWCDPISGHATLYWYRQILGQGPELLVQFQDESVVDDSQLPKDRFSAERLKGVDSTLKIQPAELGDSAMYLCASSSGTGRGYEQYFGPGTRLTVT.

Concerning this clone: The same CDR3 arises from other DNA sequences in this sample as well. V and J are TRBV9 and TRBJ2-1, with TRBD1 matching 9 bases. Germline V lookup: CDR1 SGDLS, CDR2 YYNGEE. CDR3 size: 16 residues. Trimming took 3 bases from V and 8 from J; bases not matched to a gene: 12. CDR3: CASSGDRARGGDEQFF. Here the CDR3 DNA reads TGTGCCAGCAGCGGGGACAGGGCGCGCGGGGGTGATGAGCAGTTCTTC.

V and J are TRBV25-1 and TRBJ1-2; TRBD1 matches 7 bases. CDR3 length: 16 amino acids. Germline values: CDR1 MGHDK, CDR2 SYGVNS. With V trimmed by 5 bases and J by 1 base, 10 bases remained unmatched. DNA of the CDR3: TGTGCCAGCAGTTTTGGCGGGGGACAGCTTAACTATGGCTACACCTTC. Translation: CASSFGGGQLNYGYTF.

The chain uses TRBV5-6 and TRBJ2-3; the D gene could be TRBD1 or TRBD2 (6 bases each). Germline CDR1 SGHDT, CDR2 YYEEEE. Trimming cost V 0 bases and J 4 bases, with 15 bases left between them. There are 16 residues in the CDR3. In DNA, the CDR3 is TGTGCCAGCAGCTTGGGGGTATCGGGGGCCCCAGATACGCAGTATTTT. This sequence encodes CASSLGVSGAPDTQYF.

A remark on this clone: This sample includes further DNA sequences coding for the same CDR3. This chain links TRBV2 with TRBJ2-5, with D perhaps matching TRBD1 (6 bases). CDR1 and CDR2 (germline): SNHLY, FYNNEI. This CDR3 has 13 residues. Trimming removed 4 bases at V and 3 bases at J, with 9 bases between. The CDR3 DNA follows: TGTGCCAGCAGTGTGAGGGGGAAAGAGACCCAGTACTTC. Amino acid sequence: CASSVRGKETQYF.

The rearrangement links TRBV7-2 to TRBJ2-7, with 7 bases aligning to TRBD1. V gave up 4 bases and J gave up 4 bases; unmatched junction bases: 16. This CDR3 spans 17 amino acids. Germline CDR1 SGHTA, CDR2 FQGNSA. In DNA, the CDR3 is TGTGCCAGCAGCTCACGAAACTCAGGGGACAGAGGATACGAGCAGTACTTC. Its protein product is CASSSRNSGDRGYEQYF.

A note on this clone: One junction end does not reproduce the germline sequence, and a read error may be involved. The chain combines TRBV2 with TRBJ1-4; D gene ambiguous. CDR1 is SNHLY, CDR2 FYNNEI, per germline. The CDR3 is 15 amino acids. For the CDR3, the DNA is TGTGCCAGCAGCGAAGGAGATACAACTAATGAAAAACTGTTTTTT. It yields the protein CASSEGDTTNEKLFF.

The V call is TRBV10-2, the J call TRBJ2-1; D could derive from TRBD1 or TRBD2 (6 bases each). The CDR3 covers 16 residues. CDR1 is WSHSY, CDR2 SAAADI, per germline. V lost 2 bases, J lost 3 bases, and 14 bases lay in between. The CDR3 sequence is CASSEQPGAYYNEQFF. CDR3 DNA: TGCGCCAGCAGTGAGCAGCCGGGGGCCTACTACAATGAGCAGTTCTTC.

V is TRBV7-2 and J is TRBJ2-7; TRBD2 might be the D (6 bases). The CDR3 has 15 amino acids. Germline CDR1 SGHTA, CDR2 FQGNSA. V was shortened by 6 bases and J by 0 bases, with 15 bases between the two germline ends. The CDR3 sequence is CASRELWGDSYEQYF. The CDR3 bases are TGTGCCAGCAGAGAACTTTGGGGGGACTCCTACGAGCAGTACTTC.

The chain employs TRBV6-4 and TRBJ1-1; 10 positions agree with TRBD1. The V segment lost 6 bases and the J segment 0 bases; nucleotides outside the gene matches: 13. The length of the CDR3 is 18 residues. CDR1 is MRHNA and CDR2 is SNTAGT in the germline V gene. CDR3 loop: CASRGQGSPPRVNTEAFF. Written as DNA, the CDR3 is TGTGCCAGCAGGGGACAGGGGTCCCCTCCGCGGGTGAACACTGAAGCTTTCTTT.